Listed below are T cell receptor beta chains from one sample, sequenced in a study of human T cells and chemical hapten exposure. TCRdb independently ran MiXCR on the RACE reads; one entry per CDR3 protein. Of more than 80,000 distinct CDR3 sequences in the sample, approximately 8% were seen once. Sequenced here: whole blood, sampled in connection with sensitization to the hapten diphenylcyclopropenone (DPC). These receptors all stem from a woman aged 25 to 45 with alopecia areata. Some clones in this sample may be carry-over from other donors' samples. Each CDR3 is given with its conserved first and last residue. The order of the fields is D gene, clone size, J gene, V gene, CDR3 DNA, CDR3 protein. D genes are given only for firm matches. Clone size is not always given. Where it is, it says once, few, many or a class for expanded clones.

. | . | TRBJ1-1 | TRBV2 | TGTGCCAGCACCCCTAGGGGGGGGAACACTGAAGCTTTCTTT | CASTPRGGNTEAFF
. | . | TRBJ2-6 | TRBV5-1 | TGCGCCAGCAGCTCCGACAGGCCCTCTGGGGCCAACGTCCTGACTTTC | CASSSDRPSGANVLTF
. | few | TRBJ2-2 | TRBV7-3 | TGTGCCAGCAGGGGCACCGGGGAGCTGTTTTTT | CASRGTGELFF
TRBD1 | many | TRBJ2-3 | TRBV15 | TGTGCCACCAGCAGGGGGGACAGCAAAGGCACAGATACGCAGTATTTT | CATSRGDSKGTDTQYF
TRBD2 | many | TRBJ2-7 | TRBV7-9 | TGTGCCAGCAGCCGCATGCGGGCGGGGGAACACGAGCAGTACTTC | CASSRMRAGEHEQYF
. | many | TRBJ2-3 | TRBV7-2 | TGTGCCAGCAGCTTAGCCTGGCCCACTAGCACAGATACGCAGTATTTT | CASSLAWPTSTDTQYF
TRBD1 | many | TRBJ2-1 | TRBV7-9 | TGTGCCAGCAGCTCCACAGGGGGCAGGGACAATGAGCAGTTCTTC | CASSSTGGRDNEQFF
. | many | TRBJ2-6 | TRBV3-1 | TGTGCCAGCGGAACTAGCTCTGGGGCCAACGTCCTGACTTTC | CASGTSSGANVLTF
TRBD1 | . | TRBJ2-3 | TRBV5-4 | TGTGCCAGCAGCTGGGACAGACATCAGCCCCAGTATTTT | CASSWDRHQPQYF
TRBD2 | many | TRBJ2-4 | TRBV6-5 | TGTGCCAGCACCGGGACAGCGGGGGGTAACATTCAGTACTTC | CASTGTAGGNIQYF
. | many | TRBJ2-3 | TRBV2 | TGTGCCAGCAGTGACAGGTCTAGCACAGATACGCAGTATTTT | CASSDRSSTDTQYF
TRBD1 | many | TRBJ1-1 | TRBV28 | TGTGCCAGCAGTTTTGGGGACAGGAAGAACACTGAAGCTTTCTTT | CASSFGDRKNTEAFF
. | . | TRBJ1-1 | TRBV7-9 | TGTGCCAGCAGCTTATCTCAGATTAGTAACACTGAAGCTTTCTTT | CASSLSQISNTEAFF
TRBD2 | many | TRBJ2-7 | TRBV20-1 | TGCAGTGCTAGCCGGACTAGCGGGACCTCCTACGAGCAGTACTTC | CSASRTSGTSYEQYF
. | . | TRBJ2-3 | TRBV20-1 | TGCAGTGCAAACCGGGACCGAGAAACAGATACGCAGTATTTT | CSANRDRETDTQYF